A selection of T cell receptor beta chains follows, all from one sample in a study of shared clonotypes between healthy human individuals. The assay was immunoSEQ multiplex PCR, and TCRdb's table has in-frame clones only and misses some. The repertoire holds hundreds of thousands of clones, approximately 79% seen once, with 1.5% to 2% in the top ten. The sample consisted of memory CD4+ T cells sorted from blood. The source of these receptors is a woman aged 30 to 39 in good health. The CDR3 runs from the conserved cysteine through the conserved F or W. The D gene is left open where the match is weak. Size tells how often a clone was seen (once, few, many) or the class of an expanded clone, and some rows leave it out.

TGCGCCAGCAGTGAGTCGGTTTCAGGCTGGCCTGAAGCTTTCTTT,CASSESVSGWPEAFF,TRBJ1-1,NA,NA,TRBV10-1
TGTGCCAGCAGTGAAGGGGGGGCCGGGGAGCTGTTTTTT,CASSEGGAGELFF,TRBJ2-2,TRBD2,NA,TRBV25-1
TGTGCCAGTAGTATGTTGGGTGGCTACACCTTC,CASSMLGGYTF,TRBJ1-2,NA,NA,TRBV19
TGTGCCAGTTCCGGGACAGCCGTCAATGAGCAGTTCTTC,CASSGTAVNEQFF,TRBJ2-1,TRBD1,once,TRBV2
TGCGCCAGCAGTGAGACGGGACTAGCGGGAGGAGGGACAGATACGCAGTATTTT,CASSETGLAGGGTDTQYF,TRBJ2-3,TRBD2,few,TRBV10-2
TGCAGCGTTGGAAGAGGCGTTGGCACTGAAGCTTTCTTT,CSVGRGVGTEAFF,TRBJ1-1,NA,NA,TRBV29-1
TGTGCCACCAGCAGAGATCTGGATACGCAGTATTTT,CATSRDLDTQYF,TRBJ2-3,NA,NA,TRBV15
TGTGCCAGTAGAGCGACAGGGTCGACTAATGAAAAACTGTTTTTT,CASRATGSTNEKLFF,TRBJ1-4,TRBD1,NA,TRBV19
TGTGCCACCAGCAGAGACCGTAGCGCAGATACGCAGTATTTT,CATSRDRSADTQYF,TRBJ2-3,NA,NA,TRBV15
TGTGCCAGCAGCCAAGAAACTAGCGGGAGGGCCCGGAGAGAGACCCAGTACTTC,CASSQETSGRARRETQYF,TRBJ2-5,TRBD2,NA,TRBV4-2
TGTGCCAGCTCCAAGGGAGGACTAGCGGTCACCGGGGAGCTGTTTTTT,CASSKGGLAVTGELFF,TRBJ2-2,TRBD2,NA,TRBV18
TGCAGCGTTTCGGGACAGAAGATTCTTACTAGCACAGATACGCAGTATTTT,CSVSGQKILTSTDTQYF,TRBJ2-3,TRBD1,NA,TRBV29-1
TGTGCCAGCTCACCAAGGAGCGGAGGAACGAACACCGGGGAGCTGTTTTTT,CASSPRSGGTNTGELFF,TRBJ2-2,NA,NA,TRBV18
TGCGCCAGCAGCTTGTCATTCGGGGCTAGCGCCTACGAGCAGTACTTC,CASSLSFGASAYEQYF,TRBJ2-7,NA,NA,TRBV5-1
TGTGCCAGTAGTTCCGGGTCGACTAGCGTGGAGACCCAGTACTTC,CASSSGSTSVETQYF,TRBJ2-5,TRBD2,NA,TRBV19
TGTGCCAGCAAGTCAACTGGGGGTGGCAATCAGCCCCAGCATTTT,CASKSTGGGNQPQHF,TRBJ1-5,NA,few,TRBV27
TGTGCCTGGAGCATACCCCGCGACAGATCCACTGAAGCTTTCTTT,CAWSIPRDRSTEAFF,TRBJ1-1,NA,NA,TRBV30
TGTGCCAGCCTATATAGTCGGGGCCGAGGGGCTGAAGCTTTCTTT,CASLYSRGRGAEAFF,TRBJ1-1,NA,NA,TRBV28